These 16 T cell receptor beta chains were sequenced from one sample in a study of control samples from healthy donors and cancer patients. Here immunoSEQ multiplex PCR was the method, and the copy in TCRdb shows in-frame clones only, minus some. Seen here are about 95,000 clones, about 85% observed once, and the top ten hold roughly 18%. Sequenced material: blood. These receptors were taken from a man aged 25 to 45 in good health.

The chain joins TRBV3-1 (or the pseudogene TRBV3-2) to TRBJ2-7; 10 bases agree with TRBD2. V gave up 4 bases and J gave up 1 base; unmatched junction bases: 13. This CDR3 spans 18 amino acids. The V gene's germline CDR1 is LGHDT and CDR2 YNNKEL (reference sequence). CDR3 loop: CASSPLGRLAGRSYEQYF. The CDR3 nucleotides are TGTGCCAGCAGCCCCCTCGGGCGACTAGCGGGCAGGTCCTACGAGCAGTACTTC.

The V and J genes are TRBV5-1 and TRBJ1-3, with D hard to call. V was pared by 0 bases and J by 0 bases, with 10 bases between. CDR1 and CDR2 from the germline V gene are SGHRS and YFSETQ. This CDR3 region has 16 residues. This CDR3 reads CASSLALQSSGNTIYF. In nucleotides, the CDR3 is TGCGCCAGCAGCTTGGCTTTGCAGAGCTCTGGAAACACCATATATTTT.

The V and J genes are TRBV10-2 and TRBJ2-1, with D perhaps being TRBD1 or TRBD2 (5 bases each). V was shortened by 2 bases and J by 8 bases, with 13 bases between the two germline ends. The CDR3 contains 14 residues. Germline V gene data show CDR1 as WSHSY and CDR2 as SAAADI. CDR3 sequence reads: CASSEEGLLYEQFF. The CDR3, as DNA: TGCGCCAGCAGTGAGGAGGGGTTGCTCTATGAGCAGTTCTTC.

CDR3 sequence: CASSDSSGTEAFF. The CDR3 bases are TGTGCCAGCAGTGACTCGTCGGGGACTGAAGCTTTCTTT. The chain has TRBV6-4 and TRBJ1-1; the D is unclear. In germline, CDR1 is MRHNA, CDR2 SNTAGT. Trimming removed 0 bases from V and 5 bases from J, with 7 bases in between. The CDR3 spans 13 residues.

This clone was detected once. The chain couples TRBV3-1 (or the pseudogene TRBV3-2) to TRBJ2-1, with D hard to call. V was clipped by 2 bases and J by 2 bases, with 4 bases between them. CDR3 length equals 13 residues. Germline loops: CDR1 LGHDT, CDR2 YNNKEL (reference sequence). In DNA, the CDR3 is TGTGCCAGCAGCCAACGCACCTACAATGAGCAGTTCTTC. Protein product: CASSQRTYNEQFF.

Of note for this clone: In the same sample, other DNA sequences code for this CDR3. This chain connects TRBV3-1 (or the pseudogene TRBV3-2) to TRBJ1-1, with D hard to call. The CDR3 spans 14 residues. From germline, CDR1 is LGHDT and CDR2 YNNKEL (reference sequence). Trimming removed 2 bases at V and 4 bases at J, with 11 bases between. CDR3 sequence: CASSQRGGGTEAFF. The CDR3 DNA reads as TGTGCCAGCAGCCAACGGGGAGGCGGCACTGAAGCTTTCTTT.

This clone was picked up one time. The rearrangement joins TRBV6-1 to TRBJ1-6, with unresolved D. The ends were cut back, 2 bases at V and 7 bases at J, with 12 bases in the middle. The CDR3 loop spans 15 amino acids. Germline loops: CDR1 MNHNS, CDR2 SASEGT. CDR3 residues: CASSEPLLGNSPLHF. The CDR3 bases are TGTGCCAGCAGTGAACCGCTTCTGGGCAATTCACCCCTCCACTTT.

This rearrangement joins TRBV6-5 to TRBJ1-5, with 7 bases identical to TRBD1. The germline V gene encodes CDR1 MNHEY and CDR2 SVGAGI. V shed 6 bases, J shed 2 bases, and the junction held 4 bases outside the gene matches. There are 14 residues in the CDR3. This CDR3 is CASRQGIGNQPQHF. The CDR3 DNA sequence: TGTGCCAGCAGACAGGGGATCGGCAATCAGCCCCAGCATTTT.

The CDR3 spells CASSVDGQPNSPLHF. The CDR3 DNA reads TGTGCCAGCAGCGTAGACGGTCAGCCGAATTCACCCCTCCACTTT. V is TRBV9 and J is TRBJ1-6; D unresolved. This CDR3 has 15 amino acids. From germline, CDR1 is SGDLS and CDR2 YYNGEE. The V end was cut by 0 bases, the J end by 7 bases, with 11 bases between.

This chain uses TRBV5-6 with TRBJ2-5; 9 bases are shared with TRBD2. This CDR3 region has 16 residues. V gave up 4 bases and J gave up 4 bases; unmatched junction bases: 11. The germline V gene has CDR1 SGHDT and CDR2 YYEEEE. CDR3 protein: CASSPVLAGAGETQYF. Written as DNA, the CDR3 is TGTGCCAGCAGCCCGGTTTTAGCGGGGGCGGGAGAGACCCAGTACTTC. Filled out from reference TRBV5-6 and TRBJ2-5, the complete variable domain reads DAGVTQSPTHLIKTRGQQVTLRCSPKSGHDTVSWYQQALGQGPQFIFQYYEEEERQRGNFPDRFSGHQFPNYSSELNVNALLLGDSALYLCASSPVLAGAGETQYFGPGTRLLVL.

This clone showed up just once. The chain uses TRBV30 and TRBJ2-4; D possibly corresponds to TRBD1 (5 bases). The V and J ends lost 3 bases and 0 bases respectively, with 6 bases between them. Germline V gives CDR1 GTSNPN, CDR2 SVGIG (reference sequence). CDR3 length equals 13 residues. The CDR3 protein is CAWRGPAKNIQYF. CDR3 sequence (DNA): TGTGCCTGGAGGGGGCCAGCCAAAAACATTCAGTACTTC.

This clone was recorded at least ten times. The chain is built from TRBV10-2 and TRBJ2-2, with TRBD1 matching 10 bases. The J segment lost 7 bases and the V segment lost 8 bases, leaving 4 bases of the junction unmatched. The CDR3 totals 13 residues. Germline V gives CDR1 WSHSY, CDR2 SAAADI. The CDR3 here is CASGTGEGGELFF. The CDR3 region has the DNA TGCGCCAGCGGGACAGGGGAGGGCGGGGAGCTGTTTTTT.

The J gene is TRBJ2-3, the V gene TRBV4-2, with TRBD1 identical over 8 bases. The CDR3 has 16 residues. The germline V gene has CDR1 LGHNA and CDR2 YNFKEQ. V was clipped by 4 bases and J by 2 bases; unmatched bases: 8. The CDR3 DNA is TGTGCCAGCAGCCGAATTGGACAGGGTATCACAGATACGCAGTATTTT. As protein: CASSRIGQGITDTQYF.

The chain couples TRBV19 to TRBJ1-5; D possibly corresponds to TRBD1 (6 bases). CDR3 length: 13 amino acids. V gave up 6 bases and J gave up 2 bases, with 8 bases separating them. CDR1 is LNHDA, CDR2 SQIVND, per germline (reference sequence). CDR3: CASRYRGNQPQHF. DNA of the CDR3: TGTGCCAGTAGATACAGGGGCAATCAGCCCCAGCATTTT.

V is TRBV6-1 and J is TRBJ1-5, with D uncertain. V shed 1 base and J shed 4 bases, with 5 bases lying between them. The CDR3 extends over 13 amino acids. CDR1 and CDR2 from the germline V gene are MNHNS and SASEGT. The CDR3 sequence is CASSEGLNQPQHF. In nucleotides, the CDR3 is TGTGCCAGCAGTGAAGGCCTGAATCAGCCCCAGCATTTT.

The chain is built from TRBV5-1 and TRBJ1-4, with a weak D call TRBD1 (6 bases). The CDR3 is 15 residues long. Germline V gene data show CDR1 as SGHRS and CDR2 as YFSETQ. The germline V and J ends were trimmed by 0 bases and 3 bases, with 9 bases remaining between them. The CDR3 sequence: CASSLEGGSNEKLFF. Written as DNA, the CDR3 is TGCGCCAGCAGCTTGGAAGGGGGATCTAATGAAAAACTGTTTTTT.